This T cell receptor (beta chain) was identified during a study of shared clonotypes between healthy human individuals. At the level of the study: The study used three CD4 naive, three CD4 memory, two CD8 naive and one CD8 memory plate per donor.

Produced via immunoSEQ multiplex PCR; TCRdb's table is partial and in-frame only. The table includes 2 million to 3 million clones, roughly 92% detected once. The sequence derives from a young man in good health. The sample taken for sequencing was naive CD4+ T cells sorted from blood. As for subset: CD45RA+ positively selected.

CDR3 in DNA: TGTGCCAGCAGTGGCAGTGACAGGAGTTCCTACGAGCAGTACTTC. Its protein is CASSGSDRSSYEQYF. The chain has TRBV25-1 and TRBJ2-7; tentatively, D is TRBD1 (6 bases). CDR1 and CDR2 (germline): MGHDK, SYGVNS. The CDR3 has 15 residues. Trimming cost V 4 bases and J 1 base, with 14 bases left between them.